The TCR beta chain described here comes from a study of T cell clones after liver transplantation. Libraries were prepared by immunoSEQ multiplex PCR; TCRdb keeps only in-frame clonotypes and omits some of them. The table lists about 33,000 clones, about 94% of them singletons. Sample: CD8+ T cells from blood, taken 12 months after liver transplant. The source of this sequence is a human patient who received a liver transplant. Certain T cells may be donor cells from the graft.

The CDR3, as DNA: TGTGCCAGCAGTTTAAGAGGGGTGGGGTACAATGAGCAGTTCTTC. This gives the protein CASSLRGVGYNEQFF. The chain couples TRBV27 to TRBJ2-1; D possibly uses TRBD1 or TRBD2 (5 bases each). The CDR3 runs to 15 residues. Trimming left V 2 bases short and J 4 bases short, with 12 bases between. Germline loops: CDR1 MNHEY, CDR2 SMNVEV (reference sequence).